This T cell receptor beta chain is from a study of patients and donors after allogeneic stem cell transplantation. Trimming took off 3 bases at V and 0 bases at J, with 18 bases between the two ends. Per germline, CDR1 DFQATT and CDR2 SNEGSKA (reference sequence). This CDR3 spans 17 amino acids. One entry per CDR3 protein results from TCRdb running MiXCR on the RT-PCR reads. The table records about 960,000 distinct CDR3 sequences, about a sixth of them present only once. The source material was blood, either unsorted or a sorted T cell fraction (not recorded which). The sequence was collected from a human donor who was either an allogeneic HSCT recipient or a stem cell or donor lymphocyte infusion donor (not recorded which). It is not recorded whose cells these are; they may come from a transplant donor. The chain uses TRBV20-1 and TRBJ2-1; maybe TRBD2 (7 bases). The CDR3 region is CSASDRRGTLSYNEQFF. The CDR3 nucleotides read TGCAGTGCTAGTGACCGGCGGGGGACACTCTCCTACAATGAGCAGTTCTTC.